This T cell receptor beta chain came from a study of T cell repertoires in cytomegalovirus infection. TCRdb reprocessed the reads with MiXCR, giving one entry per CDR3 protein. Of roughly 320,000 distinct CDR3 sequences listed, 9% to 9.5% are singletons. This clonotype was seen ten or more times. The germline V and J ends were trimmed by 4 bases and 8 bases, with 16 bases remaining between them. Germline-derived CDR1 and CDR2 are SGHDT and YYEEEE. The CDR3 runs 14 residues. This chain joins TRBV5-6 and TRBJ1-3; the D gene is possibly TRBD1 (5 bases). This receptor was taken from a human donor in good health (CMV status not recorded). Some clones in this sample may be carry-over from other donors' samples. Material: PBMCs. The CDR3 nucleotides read TGTGCCAGCAGCCCCAGACCCCAGGGAGACACCATATATTTT. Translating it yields CASSPRPQGDTIYF.